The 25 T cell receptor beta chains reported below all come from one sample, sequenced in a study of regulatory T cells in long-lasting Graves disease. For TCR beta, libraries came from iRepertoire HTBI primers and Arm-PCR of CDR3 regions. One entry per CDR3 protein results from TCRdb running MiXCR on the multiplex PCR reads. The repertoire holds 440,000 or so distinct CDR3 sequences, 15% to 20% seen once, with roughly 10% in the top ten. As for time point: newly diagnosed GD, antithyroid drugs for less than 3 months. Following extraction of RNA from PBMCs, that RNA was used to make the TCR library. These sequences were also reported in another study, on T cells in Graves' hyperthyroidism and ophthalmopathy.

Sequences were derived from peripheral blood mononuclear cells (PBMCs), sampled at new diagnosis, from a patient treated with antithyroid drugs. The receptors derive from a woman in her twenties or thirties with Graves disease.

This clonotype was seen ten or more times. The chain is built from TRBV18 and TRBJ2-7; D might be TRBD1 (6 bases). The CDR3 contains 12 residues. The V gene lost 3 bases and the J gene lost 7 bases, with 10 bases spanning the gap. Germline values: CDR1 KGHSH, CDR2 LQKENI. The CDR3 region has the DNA TGTGCCAGCTCACCGGACAGAATGGAGCAGTACTTC. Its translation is CASSPDRMEQYF.

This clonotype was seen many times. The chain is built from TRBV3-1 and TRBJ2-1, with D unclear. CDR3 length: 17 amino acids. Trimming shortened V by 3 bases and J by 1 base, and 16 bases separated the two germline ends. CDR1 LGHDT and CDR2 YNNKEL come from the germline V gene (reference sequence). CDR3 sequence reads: CASSHTSGWGSYNEQFF. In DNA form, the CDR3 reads TGTGCCAGCAGCCACACCTCGGGCTGGGGTTCCTACAATGAGCAGTTCTTC.

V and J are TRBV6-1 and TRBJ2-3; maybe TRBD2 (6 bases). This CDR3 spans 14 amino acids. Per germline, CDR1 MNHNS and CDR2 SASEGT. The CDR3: CTISAAGPTDTQYF. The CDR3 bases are TGTACCATCTCGGCGGCGGGACCCACAGATACGCAGTATTTT.

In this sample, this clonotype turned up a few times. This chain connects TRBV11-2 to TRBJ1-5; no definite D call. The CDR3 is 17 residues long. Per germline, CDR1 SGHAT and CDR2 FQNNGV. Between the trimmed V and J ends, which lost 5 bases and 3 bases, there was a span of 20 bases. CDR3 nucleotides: TGTGCCAGCAGCCCAAATTCTAGGGCAGGCCTCAATCAGCCCCAGCATTTT. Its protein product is CASSPNSRAGLNQPQHF.

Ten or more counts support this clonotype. The CDR3 sequence is CAGTGNSLNEQYF. The CDR3, as DNA: TGTGCCGGGACCGGTAACTCCTTAAACGAGCAGTACTTC. The chain couples TRBV30 to TRBJ2-7, with D perhaps assigned TRBD1 or TRBD2 (5 bases each). Germline V gene data show CDR1 as GTSNPN and CDR2 as SVGIG (reference sequence). Trimming removed 8 bases at V and 5 bases at J, with 19 bases between. CDR3 size: 13 residues.

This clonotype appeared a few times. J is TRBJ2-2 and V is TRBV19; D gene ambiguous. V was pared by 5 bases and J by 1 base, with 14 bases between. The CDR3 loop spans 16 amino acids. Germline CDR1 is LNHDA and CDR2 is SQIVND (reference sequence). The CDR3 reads CASSDGLEGNTGELFF. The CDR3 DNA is TGTGCCAGTAGTGACGGTTTGGAAGGGAACACCGGGGAGCTGTTTTTT.

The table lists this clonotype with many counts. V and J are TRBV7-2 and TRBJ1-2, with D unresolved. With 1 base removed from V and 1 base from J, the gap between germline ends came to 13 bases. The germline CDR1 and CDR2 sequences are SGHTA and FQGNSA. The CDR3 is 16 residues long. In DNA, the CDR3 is TGTGCCAGCAGCTTAGTCTCTGTTGCAAGTAACTATGGCTACACCTTC. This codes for CASSLVSVASNYGYTF.

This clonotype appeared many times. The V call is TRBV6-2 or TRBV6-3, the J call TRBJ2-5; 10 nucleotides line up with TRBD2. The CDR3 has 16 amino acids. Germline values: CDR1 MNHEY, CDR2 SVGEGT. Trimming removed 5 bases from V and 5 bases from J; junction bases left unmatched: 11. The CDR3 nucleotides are TGTGCCAGCAGTGATGCCCTAGCGGGAGCTGGGGAGACCCAGTACTTC. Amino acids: CASSDALAGAGETQYF.

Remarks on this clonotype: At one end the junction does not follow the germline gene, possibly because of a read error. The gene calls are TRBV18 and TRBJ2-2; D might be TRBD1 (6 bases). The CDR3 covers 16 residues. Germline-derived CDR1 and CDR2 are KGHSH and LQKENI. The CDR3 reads CASSPLQGINTGERFF. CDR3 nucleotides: TGTGCCAGCTCACCGCTTCAGGGGATTAACACCGGGGAGCGGTTTTTT.

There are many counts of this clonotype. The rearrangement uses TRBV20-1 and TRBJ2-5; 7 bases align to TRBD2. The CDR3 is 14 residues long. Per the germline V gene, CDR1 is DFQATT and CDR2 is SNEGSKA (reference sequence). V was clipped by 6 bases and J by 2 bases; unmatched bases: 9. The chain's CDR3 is CSAPERDWQETQYF. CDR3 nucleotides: TGCAGTGCCCCCGAGCGGGATTGGCAAGAGACCCAGTACTTC.

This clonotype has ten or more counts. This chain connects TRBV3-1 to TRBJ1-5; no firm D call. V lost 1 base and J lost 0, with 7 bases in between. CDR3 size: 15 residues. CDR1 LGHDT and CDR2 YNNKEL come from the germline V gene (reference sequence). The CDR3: CASSQARDSNQPQHF. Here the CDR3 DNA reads TGTGCCAGCAGCCAAGCAAGAGATAGCAATCAGCCCCAGCATTTT.

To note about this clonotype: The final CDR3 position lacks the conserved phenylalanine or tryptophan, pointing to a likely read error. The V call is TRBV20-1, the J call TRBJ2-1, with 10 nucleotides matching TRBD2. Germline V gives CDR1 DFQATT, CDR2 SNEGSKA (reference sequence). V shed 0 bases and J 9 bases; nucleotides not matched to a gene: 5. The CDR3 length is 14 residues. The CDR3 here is CSAREAGGDSEQFL. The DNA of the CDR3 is TGCAGTGCTAGAGAAGCGGGAGGGGATAGTGAGCAGTTCCTC.

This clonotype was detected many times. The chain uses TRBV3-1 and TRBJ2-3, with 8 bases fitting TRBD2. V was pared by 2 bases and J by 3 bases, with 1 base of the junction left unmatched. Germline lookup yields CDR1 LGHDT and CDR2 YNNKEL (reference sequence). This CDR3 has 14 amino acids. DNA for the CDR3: TGTGCCAGCAGCCAAAGACTAGCGACAGATACGCAGTATTTT. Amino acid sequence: CASSQRLATDTQYF.

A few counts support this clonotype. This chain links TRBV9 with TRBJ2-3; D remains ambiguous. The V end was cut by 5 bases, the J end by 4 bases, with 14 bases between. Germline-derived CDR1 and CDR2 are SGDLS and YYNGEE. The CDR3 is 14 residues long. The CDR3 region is CASSAWDAADTQYF. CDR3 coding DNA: TGTGCCAGCAGTGCCTGGGATGCCGCAGATACGCAGTATTTT.

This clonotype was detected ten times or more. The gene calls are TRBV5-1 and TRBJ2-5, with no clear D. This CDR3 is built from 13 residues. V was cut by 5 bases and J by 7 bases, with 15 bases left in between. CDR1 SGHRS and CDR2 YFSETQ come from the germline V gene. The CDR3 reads CASREIAGRTQYF. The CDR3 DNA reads TGCGCCAGCAGGGAGATCGCAGGACGGACCCAGTACTTC.

CDR3 region: CASSTHLRRGYGYTF. CDR3 DNA sequence: TGTGCCAGTAGTACCCATCTCAGGAGGGGCTATGGCTACACCTTC. The chain is built from TRBV19 and TRBJ1-2; D possibly corresponds to TRBD1 (5 bases). V lost 4 bases to trimming and J lost 4 bases, with 16 bases between them. The CDR3 consists of 15 residues. CDR1 is LNHDA and CDR2 is SQIVND in the germline V gene (reference sequence).

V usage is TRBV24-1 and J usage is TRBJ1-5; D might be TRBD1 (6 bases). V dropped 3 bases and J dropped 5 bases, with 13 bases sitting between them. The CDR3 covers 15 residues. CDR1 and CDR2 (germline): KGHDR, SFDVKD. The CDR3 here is CATSDAQGRDQPQHF. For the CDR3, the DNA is TGTGCCACCAGTGATGCACAGGGTAGGGATCAGCCCCAGCATTTT.

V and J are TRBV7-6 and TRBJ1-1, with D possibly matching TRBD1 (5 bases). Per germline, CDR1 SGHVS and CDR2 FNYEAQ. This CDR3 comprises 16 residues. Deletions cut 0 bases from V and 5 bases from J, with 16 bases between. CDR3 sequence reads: CASSLAVTGGRTEAFF. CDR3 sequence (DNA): TGTGCCAGCAGCTTAGCGGTTACGGGGGGACGAACTGAAGCTTTCTTT.

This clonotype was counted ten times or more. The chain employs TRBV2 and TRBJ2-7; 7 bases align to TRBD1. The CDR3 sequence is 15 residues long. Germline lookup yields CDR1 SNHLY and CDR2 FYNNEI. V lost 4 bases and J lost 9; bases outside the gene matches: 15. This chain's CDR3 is CASSGSDRRRFGQYF. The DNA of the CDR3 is TGTGCCAGCAGTGGGTCGGACAGGAGGCGGTTCGGGCAGTACTTC. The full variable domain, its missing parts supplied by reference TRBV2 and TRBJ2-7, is EPEVTQTPSHQVTQMGQEVILRCVPISNHLYFYWYRQILGQKVEFLVSFYNNEISEKSEIFDDQFSVERPDGSNFTLKIRSTKLEDSAMYFCASSGSDRRRFGQYFGPGTRLTVT.

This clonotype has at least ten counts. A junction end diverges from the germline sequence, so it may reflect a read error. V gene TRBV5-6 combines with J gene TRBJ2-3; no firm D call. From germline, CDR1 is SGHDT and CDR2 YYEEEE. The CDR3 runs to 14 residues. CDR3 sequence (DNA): TGCGCCAGCAGCTTAGGCAGCCACACAGATACGCAGTATTTT. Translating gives CASSLGSHTDTQYF.

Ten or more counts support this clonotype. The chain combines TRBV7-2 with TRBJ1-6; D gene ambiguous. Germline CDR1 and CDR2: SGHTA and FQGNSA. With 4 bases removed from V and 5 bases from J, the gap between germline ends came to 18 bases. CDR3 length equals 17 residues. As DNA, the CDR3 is TGTGCCAGCAGCTCCAAGATGACGCCGACGAATAATTCACCCCTCCACTTT. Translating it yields CASSSKMTPTNNSPLHF.

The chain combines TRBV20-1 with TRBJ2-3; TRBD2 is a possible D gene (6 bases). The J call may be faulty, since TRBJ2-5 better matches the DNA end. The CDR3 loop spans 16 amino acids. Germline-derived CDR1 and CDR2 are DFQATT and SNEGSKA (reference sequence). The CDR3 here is CSARGGLARGAKTQYF. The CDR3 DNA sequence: TGCAGTGCTAGAGGAGGTCTAGCGCGAGGGGCGAAGACCCAGTACTTC.

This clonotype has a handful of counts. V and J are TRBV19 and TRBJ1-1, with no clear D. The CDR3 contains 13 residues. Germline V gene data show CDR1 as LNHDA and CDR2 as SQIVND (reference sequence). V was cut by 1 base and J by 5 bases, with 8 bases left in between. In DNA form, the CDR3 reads TGTGCCAGTAGTATAGCTTTGGGGACTGAAGCTTTCTTT. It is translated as CASSIALGTEAFF. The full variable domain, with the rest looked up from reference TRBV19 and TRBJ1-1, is DGGITQSPKYLFRKEGQNVTLSCEQNLNHDAMYWYRQDPGQGLRLIYYSQIVNDFQKGDIAEGYSVSREKKESFPLTVTSAQKNPTAFYLCASSIALGTEAFFGQGTRLTVV.

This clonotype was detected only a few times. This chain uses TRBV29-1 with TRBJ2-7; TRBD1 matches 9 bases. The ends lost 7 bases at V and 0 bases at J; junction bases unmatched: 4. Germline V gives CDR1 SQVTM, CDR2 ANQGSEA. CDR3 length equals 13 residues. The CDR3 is CSAGQGFSYEQYF. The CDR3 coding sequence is TGCAGCGCCGGACAGGGGTTCTCCTACGAGCAGTACTTC.

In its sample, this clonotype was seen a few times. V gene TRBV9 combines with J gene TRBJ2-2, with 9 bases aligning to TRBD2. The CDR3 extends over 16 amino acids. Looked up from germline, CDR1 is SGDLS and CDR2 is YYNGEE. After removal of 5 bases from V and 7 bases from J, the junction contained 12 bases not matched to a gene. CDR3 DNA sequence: TGTGCCAGCAGGACGGGAGTTAGCGGGAGTGGCGGGGAGCTGTTTTTT. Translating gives CASRTGVSGSGGELFF.